The TCR beta chain described here comes from a study of T cells in Graves' hyperthyroidism and ophthalmopathy. Looking at the study overall: Peripheral blood was obtained at initial diagnosis, preceding any treatment.

V dropped 1 base and J dropped 7 bases, with 16 bases sitting between them. CDR3 size: 15 residues. RNA transcripts provided the source from which TCR beta CDR3 regions were amplified. Carried out on the TCR CDR3, a first-round RT-PCR used the HTBI primer set. Using its own MiXCR run on the multiplex PCR reads, TCRdb lists one record per CDR3 protein. The sample lists 490,000 or so distinct CDR3 sequences; 20% to 25% were seen once. This clonotype turned up a few times. Diagnosis relied on clinical symptoms, serum thyroxine and TRAb, thyroid ultrasound and orbital computed tomography. The authors took PBMCs from roughly 10 ml fresh peripheral blood.

V and J are TRBV12-3 or TRBV12-4 and TRBJ1-2, with TRBD1 as a possible D gene (6 bases). The sequencing sample was made of blood. The clonotype was recovered from a woman in her seventies with Graves' ophthalmopathy. The CDR3 sequence is CASSLGAARGVGYTF. The CDR3 DNA reads TGTGCCAGCAGTTTAGGTGCGGCGAGGGGGGTTGGCTACACCTTC.